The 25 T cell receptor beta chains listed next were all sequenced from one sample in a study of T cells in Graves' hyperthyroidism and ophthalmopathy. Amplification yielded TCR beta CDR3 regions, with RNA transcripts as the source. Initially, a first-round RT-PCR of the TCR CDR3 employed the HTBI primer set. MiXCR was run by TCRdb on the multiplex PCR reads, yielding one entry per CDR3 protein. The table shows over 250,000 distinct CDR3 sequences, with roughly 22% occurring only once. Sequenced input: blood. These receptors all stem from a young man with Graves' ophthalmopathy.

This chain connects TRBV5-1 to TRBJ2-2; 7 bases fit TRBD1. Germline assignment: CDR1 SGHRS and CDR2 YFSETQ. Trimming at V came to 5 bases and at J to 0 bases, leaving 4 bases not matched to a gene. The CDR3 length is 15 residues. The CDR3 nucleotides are TGCGCCAGCAGAGACGACAGGGCGAACACCGGGGAGCTGTTTTTT. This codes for CASRDDRANTGELFF.

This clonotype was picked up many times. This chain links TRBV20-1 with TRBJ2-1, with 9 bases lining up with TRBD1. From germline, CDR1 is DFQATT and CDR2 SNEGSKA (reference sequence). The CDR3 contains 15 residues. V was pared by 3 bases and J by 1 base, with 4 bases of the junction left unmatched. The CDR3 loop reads CSARKTGGSYNEQFF. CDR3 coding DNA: TGCAGTGCTAGGAAGACAGGGGGGTCCTACAATGAGCAGTTCTTC.

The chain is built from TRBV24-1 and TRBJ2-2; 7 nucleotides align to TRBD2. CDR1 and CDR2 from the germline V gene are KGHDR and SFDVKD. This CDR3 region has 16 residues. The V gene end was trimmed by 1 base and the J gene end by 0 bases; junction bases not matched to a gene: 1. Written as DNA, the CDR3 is TGTGCCACCAGTGATTTCGCGGGAGCGAACACCGGGGAGCTGTTTTTT. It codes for CATSDFAGANTGELFF.

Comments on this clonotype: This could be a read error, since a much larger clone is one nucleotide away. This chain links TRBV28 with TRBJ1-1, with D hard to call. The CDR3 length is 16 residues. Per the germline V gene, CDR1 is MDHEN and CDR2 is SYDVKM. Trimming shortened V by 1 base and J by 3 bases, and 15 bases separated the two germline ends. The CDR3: CASSLFGTTSDTEAFF. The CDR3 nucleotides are TGTGCCAGCAGTTTATTTGGCACCACCTCGGACACTGAAGCTTTCTTT.

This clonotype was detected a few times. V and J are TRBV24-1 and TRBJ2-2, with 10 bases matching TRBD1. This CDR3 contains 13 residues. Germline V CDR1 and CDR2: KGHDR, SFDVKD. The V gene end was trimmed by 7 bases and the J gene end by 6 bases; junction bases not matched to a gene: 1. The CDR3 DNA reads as TGTGCCACCAGGGACAGGGGGGCCGGGGAGCTGTTTTTT. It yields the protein CATRDRGAGELFF.

In DNA, the CDR3 is TGTGCCAGCAACCTGTACAATGAGCAGTTCTTC. This encodes CASNLYNEQFF. The chain uses TRBV28 and TRBJ2-1; D is unclear. The CDR3 sequence is 11 residues long. CDR1 is MDHEN, CDR2 SYDVKM, per germline. The V gene lost 7 bases and the J gene lost 4 bases, with 5 bases spanning the gap.

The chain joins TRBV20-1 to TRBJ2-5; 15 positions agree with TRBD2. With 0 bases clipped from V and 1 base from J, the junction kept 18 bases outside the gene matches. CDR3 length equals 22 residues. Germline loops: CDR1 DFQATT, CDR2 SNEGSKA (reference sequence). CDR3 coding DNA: TGCAGTGCTAGAGAATCACAGACACCGGGACTAGCGGGAGGAAGGGTCCAAGAGACCCAGTACTTC. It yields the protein CSARESQTPGLAGGRVQETQYF.

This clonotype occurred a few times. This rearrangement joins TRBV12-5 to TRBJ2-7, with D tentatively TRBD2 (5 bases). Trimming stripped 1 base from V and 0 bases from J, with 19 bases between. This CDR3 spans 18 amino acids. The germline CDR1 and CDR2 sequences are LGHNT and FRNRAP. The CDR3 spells CASGLALGSEGTSYEQYF. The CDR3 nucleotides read TGTGCTAGTGGTTTGGCCCTTGGCAGCGAGGGAACCTCCTACGAGCAGTACTTC.

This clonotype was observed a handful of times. The chain's CDR3 is CASSPLQGNEQYF. CDR3 DNA: TGTGCCAGCAGCCCACTACAGGGAAACGAGCAGTACTTC. The chain is built from TRBV9 and TRBJ2-7; possibly TRBD1 for D (6 bases). Germline CDR1 reads SGDLS; CDR2 reads YYNGEE. This CDR3 comprises 13 residues. V lost 4 bases, J lost 5 bases, and 13 bases lay in between. Drawing the rest from reference TRBV9 and TRBJ2-7, the complete variable domain is DSGVTQTPKHLITATGQRVTLRCSPRSGDLSVYWYQQSLDQGLQFLIQYYNGEERAKGNILERFSAQQFPDLHSELNLSSLELGDSALYFCASSPLQGNEQYFGPGTRLTVT.

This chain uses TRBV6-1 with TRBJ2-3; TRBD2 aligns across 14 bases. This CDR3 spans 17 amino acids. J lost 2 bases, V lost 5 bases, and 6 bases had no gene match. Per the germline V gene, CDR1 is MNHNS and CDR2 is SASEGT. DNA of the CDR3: TGTGCCAGCAGTATACGGACTAGCGGGGGGTTCACAGATACGCAGTATTTT. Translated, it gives CASSIRTSGGFTDTQYF.

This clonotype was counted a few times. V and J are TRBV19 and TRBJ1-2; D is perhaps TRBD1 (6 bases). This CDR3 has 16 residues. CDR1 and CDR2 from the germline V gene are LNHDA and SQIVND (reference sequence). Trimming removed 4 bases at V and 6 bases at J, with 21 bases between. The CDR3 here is CASSTPYRAGSDGYTF. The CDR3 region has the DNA TGTGCCAGTAGTACGCCGTACAGGGCGGGATCGGATGGCTACACCTTC. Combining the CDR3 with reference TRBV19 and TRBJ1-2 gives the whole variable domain DGGITQSPKYLFRKEGQNVTLSCEQNLNHDAMYWYRQDPGQGLRLIYYSQIVNDFQKGDIAEGYSVSREKKESFPLTVTSAQKNPTAFYLCASSTPYRAGSDGYTFGSGTRLTVV.

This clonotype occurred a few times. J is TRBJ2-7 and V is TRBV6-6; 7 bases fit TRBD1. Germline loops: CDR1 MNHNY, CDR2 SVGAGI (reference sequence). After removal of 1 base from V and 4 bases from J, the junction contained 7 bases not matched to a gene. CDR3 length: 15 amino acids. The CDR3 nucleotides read TGTGCCAGCAGTTACTTAGAGGGGGCCTCTTACGAGCAGTACTTC. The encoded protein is CASSYLEGASYEQYF.

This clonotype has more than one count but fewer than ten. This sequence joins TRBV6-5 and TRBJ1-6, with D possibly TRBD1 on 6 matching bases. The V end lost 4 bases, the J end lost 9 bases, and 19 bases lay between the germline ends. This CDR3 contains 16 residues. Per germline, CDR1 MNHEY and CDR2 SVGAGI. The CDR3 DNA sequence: TGTGCCAGCAGTTTCTCACAAAGGGGGACGGGTTCACCCCTCCACTTT. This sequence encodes CASSFSQRGTGSPLHF.

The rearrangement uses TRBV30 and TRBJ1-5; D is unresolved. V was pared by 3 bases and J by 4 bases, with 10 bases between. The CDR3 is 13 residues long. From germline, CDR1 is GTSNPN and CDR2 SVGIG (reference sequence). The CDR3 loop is CAWSVEENQPQHF. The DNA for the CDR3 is TGTGCCTGGAGCGTGGAAGAAAATCAGCCCCAGCATTTT.

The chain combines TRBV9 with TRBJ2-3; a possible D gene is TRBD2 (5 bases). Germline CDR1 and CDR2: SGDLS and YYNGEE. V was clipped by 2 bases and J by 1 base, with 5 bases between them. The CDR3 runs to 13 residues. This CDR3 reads CASSVRGTDTQYF. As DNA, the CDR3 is TGTGCCAGCAGCGTGAGGGGCACAGATACGCAGTATTTT.

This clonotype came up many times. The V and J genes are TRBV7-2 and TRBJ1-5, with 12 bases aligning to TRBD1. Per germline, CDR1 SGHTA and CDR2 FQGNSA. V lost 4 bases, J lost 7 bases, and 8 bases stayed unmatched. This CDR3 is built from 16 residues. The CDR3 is CASSWAGQGAWQPQHF. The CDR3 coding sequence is TGTGCCAGCAGCTGGGCGGGACAGGGGGCTTGGCAGCCCCAGCATTTT.

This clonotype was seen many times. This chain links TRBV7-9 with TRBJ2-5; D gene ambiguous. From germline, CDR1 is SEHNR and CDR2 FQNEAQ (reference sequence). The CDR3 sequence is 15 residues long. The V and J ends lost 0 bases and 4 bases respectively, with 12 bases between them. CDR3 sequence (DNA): TGTGCCAGCAGCTTAGCGAGTGATCCCCGAGAGACCCAGTACTTC. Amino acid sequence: CASSLASDPRETQYF. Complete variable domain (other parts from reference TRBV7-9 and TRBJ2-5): DTGVSQNPRHKITKRGQNVTFRCDPISEHNRLYWYRQTLGQGPEFLTYFQNEAQLEKSRLLSDRFSAERPKGSFSTLEIQRTEQGDSAMYLCASSLASDPRETQYFGPGTRLLVL.

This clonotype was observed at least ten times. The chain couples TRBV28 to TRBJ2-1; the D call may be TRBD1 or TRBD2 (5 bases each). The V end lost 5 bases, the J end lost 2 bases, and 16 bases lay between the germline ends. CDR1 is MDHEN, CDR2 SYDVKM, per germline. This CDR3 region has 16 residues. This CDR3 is CASSRTGTPTYNEQFF. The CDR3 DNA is TGTGCCAGCAGTCGTACCGGGACGCCAACCTACAATGAGCAGTTCTTC.

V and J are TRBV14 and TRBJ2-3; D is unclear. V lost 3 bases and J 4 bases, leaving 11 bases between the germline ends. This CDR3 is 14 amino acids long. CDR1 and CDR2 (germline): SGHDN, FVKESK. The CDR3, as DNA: TGTGCCAGCAGCCAGGGATGGTTAGCAGATACGCAGTATTTT. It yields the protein CASSQGWLADTQYF.

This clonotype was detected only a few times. DNA for the CDR3: TGTGCCAGCAGTGAATGGGTAAGGGGGAATCAGCCCCAGCATTTT. Translating it yields CASSEWVRGNQPQHF. The chain uses TRBV6-1 and TRBJ1-5; TRBD1 is a possible D gene (6 bases). Germline CDR1 MNHNS, CDR2 SASEGT. Trimming cost V 2 bases and J 4 bases, with 12 bases left between them. This CDR3 is 15 amino acids long.

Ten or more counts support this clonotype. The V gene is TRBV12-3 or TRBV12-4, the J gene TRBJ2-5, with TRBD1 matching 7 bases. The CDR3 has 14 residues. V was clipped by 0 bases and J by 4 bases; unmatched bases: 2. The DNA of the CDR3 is TGTGCCAGCAGTTTAGCGAGACAGGGAGAGACCCAGTACTTC. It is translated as CASSLARQGETQYF.

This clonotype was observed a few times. In nucleotides, the CDR3 is TGTGCCAGCAGTCCCGGGACTAGCGGGAGGACCTACGAGCAGTACTTC. It encodes CASSPGTSGRTYEQYF. The genes are TRBV6-1 and TRBJ2-7; 15 bases agree with TRBD2. With 5 bases clipped from V and 2 bases from J, the junction kept 4 bases outside the gene matches. The CDR3 consists of 16 residues. Per germline, CDR1 MNHNS and CDR2 SASEGT.

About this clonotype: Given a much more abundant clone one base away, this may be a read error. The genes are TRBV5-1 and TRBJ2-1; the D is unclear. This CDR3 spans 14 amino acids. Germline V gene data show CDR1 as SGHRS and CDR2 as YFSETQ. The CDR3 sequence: CAGSLASPYNEQFF. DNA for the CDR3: TGCGCCGGCAGCTTGGCTAGTCCGTACAATGAGCAGTTCTTC.

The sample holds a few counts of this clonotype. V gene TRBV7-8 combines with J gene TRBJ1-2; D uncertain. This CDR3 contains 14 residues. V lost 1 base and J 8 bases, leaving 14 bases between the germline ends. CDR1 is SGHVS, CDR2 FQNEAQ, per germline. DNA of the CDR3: TGTGCCAGCAGCTTAGGACACGCCACGGGGGGCTACACCTTC. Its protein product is CASSLGHATGGYTF.

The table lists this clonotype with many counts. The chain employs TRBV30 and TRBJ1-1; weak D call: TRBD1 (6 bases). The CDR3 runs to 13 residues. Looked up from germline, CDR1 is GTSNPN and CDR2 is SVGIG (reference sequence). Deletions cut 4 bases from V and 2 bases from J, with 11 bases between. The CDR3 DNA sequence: TGTGCCTGGACCCTACAGGGAAACACTGAAGCTTTCTTT. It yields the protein CAWTLQGNTEAFF.